The sequence of this T cell receptor beta chain was determined in a study of post-analysis software for immune sequencing data. Study summary: Disease courses included relapsing-remitting, secondary progressive and progressive-relapsing multiple sclerosis.

As concerns this clonotype: Its cognate antigen is unknown.

Libraries were made from TCR beta cDNA, and they carried unique molecular identifiers. TCRdb fed the PCR reads into MiXCR, producing one record per CDR3 protein. Of roughly 180,000 distinct CDR3 sequences in the sample, roughly 31% were seen once. CDR3 length: 13 amino acids. The V gene's germline CDR1 is SGHVS and CDR2 FQNEAQ. Notes on the study in general: There were about five TRBV segments more frequent in patients than controls, and TRBV5-6, TRBV5-1 and TRBV20-1 were among them. Multiple sclerosis patients showed significantly lower normalized Chao1 diversity than controls did. Samples from one preparation batch, clustered by F measure, grouped strongly together.

The material sequenced was blood. The clonotype was recovered from a girl aged 10 to 17 with multiple sclerosis. This chain joins TRBV7-8 and TRBJ2-5, with 7 bases matching TRBD2. Matching the DNA end better, TRBJ2-7 makes the J call doubtful. For the CDR3, the DNA is TGTGCCAGCAGCTTAGGACTAGCAACCGAGCAGTACTTC. Residues: CASSLGLATEQYF.